One and the same sample provided the 27 T cell receptor beta chains below, sequenced in a study of blood T cell repertoires in COVID-19. Repertoires were generated with immunoSEQ multiplex PCR, while TCRdb's copy carries only in-frame clones and drops some. The repertoire consists of over 80,000 clones, with more than 70% occurring once and the leading ten covering 15% to 20%. The sequenced sample was peripheral blood. Source of these receptors: a human donor in a cohort sampled during active COVID-19.

This chain connects TRBV28 to TRBJ1-1, with 9 positions matching TRBD1. There are 16 residues in the CDR3. V was clipped by 5 bases and J by 2 bases; unmatched bases: 9. The germline CDR1 and CDR2 sequences are MDHEN and SYDVKM. The CDR3 is CASSPTTGGLNTEAFF. The CDR3 DNA follows: TGTGCCAGCAGTCCGACGACAGGGGGACTAAACACTGAAGCTTTCTTT.

This chain connects TRBV7-6 to TRBJ2-7; TRBD2 matches at 16 bases. Trimming took 5 bases from V and 5 from J; bases not matched to a gene: 18. Germline values: CDR1 SGHVS, CDR2 FNYEAQ. The CDR3 runs 20 residues. The CDR3 DNA sequence: TGTGCCAGCAGCGGAAAGCCGGGACTAGCGGGAGGGCCCCGGTCCCACGAGCAGTACTTC. This translates into CASSGKPGLAGGPRSHEQYF.

The chain joins TRBV20-1 to TRBJ2-5; TRBD2 might be the D (6 bases). Deletions cut 3 bases from V and 10 bases from J, with 12 bases between. Germline CDR1 reads DFQATT; CDR2 reads SNEGSKA (reference sequence). The CDR3 sequence is 11 residues long. CDR3 in DNA: TGCAGTGCTAGTCGTACCGGGAGCCAGTACTTC. Its translation: CSASRTGSQYF.

The chain combines TRBV6-2 or TRBV6-3 with TRBJ1-1; TRBD1 aligns across 8 bases. CDR3 size: 14 residues. Trimming removed 2 bases from V and 1 base from J; junction bases left unmatched: 0. CDR1 is MNHEY and CDR2 is SVGEGT in the germline V gene. CDR3 region: CASSYDRGNTEAFF. CDR3 DNA sequence: TGTGCCAGCAGTTACGACAGGGGGAACACTGAAGCTTTCTTT.

The chain recombines TRBV11-3 with TRBJ2-5; TRBD2 is a possible D gene (6 bases). The V and J ends lost 8 bases and 5 bases respectively, with 21 bases between them. Germline V CDR1 and CDR2: SGHNT, YENEEA. The length of the CDR3 is 15 residues. The CDR3 DNA sequence: TGTGCCAGCCACCCCCCCGACGGGAGCGGGGAGACCCAGTACTTC. Protein: CASHPPDGSGETQYF.

The genes are TRBV5-5 and TRBJ2-1; 12 bases line up with TRBD2. CDR3 length equals 16 residues. CDR1 is SGHKS, CDR2 YYEKEE, per germline (reference sequence). V lost 0 bases, J lost 10 bases, and 8 bases stayed unmatched. The CDR3 DNA follows: TGTGCCAGCAGCTTGGGTCTAGCGGGAGGGAGGGAGGAGCAGTTCTTC. This codes for CASSLGLAGGREEQFF.

This chain joins TRBV23-1 and TRBJ2-7; the D gene is possibly TRBD2 (6 bases). TRBV23-1 is an ORF for which the function is uncertain. The V gene lost 4 bases and the J gene lost 2 bases, with 9 bases spanning the gap. CDR3 length: 13 residues. The CDR3 DNA reads TGCGCCAGCAGTCGGAGGGGTCCCTACGAGCAGTACTTC. This sequence encodes CASSRRGPYEQYF.

This rearrangement joins TRBV7-3 to TRBJ2-3, with D possibly matching TRBD1 (5 bases). The germline CDR1 and CDR2 sequences are SGHTA and FQGTGA. The CDR3 has 15 residues. V was cut by 5 bases and J by 4 bases, with 16 bases left in between. For the CDR3, the DNA is TGTGCCAGCAGCCCTGGCCTAGGGGCTGCAGATACGCAGTATTTT. This encodes CASSPGLGAADTQYF. Filled out from reference TRBV7-3 and TRBJ2-3, the complete variable domain reads GAGVSQTPSNKVTEKGKYVELRCDPISGHTALYWYRQSLGQGPEFLIYFQGTGAADDSGLPNDRFFAVRPEGSVSTLKIQRTERGDSAVYLCASSPGLGAADTQYFGPGTRLTVL.

The chain couples TRBV20-1 to TRBJ1-5; unclear D gene. CDR1 and CDR2 (germline): DFQATT, SNEGSKA (reference sequence). Trimming removed 3 bases at V and 0 bases at J, with 15 bases between. CDR3 length: 16 amino acids. CDR3 sequence reads: CSASSEGGFSNQPQHF. The CDR3 bases are TGCAGTGCTAGTTCCGAAGGAGGGTTTAGCAATCAGCCCCAGCATTTT.

This chain links TRBV18 with TRBJ2-1; TRBD2 matches 13 bases. Trimming took 0 bases from V and 4 from J; bases not matched to a gene: 3. CDR1 and CDR2 from the germline V gene are KGHSH and LQKENI. This CDR3 comprises 17 residues. The CDR3 sequence is CASSPPTSGRPYNEQFF. In DNA form, the CDR3 reads TGTGCCAGCTCACCACCGACTAGCGGGAGGCCTTACAATGAGCAGTTCTTC.

The chain combines TRBV7-2 with TRBJ2-7; 10 bases line up with TRBD2. Germline V gene sequence: CDR1 SGHTA, CDR2 FQGNSA. V was pared by 3 bases and J by 1 base, with 3 bases of the junction left unmatched. The CDR3 covers 15 residues. CDR3 sequence: CASSFGLAESYEQYF. CDR3 bases: TGTGCCAGCAGCTTCGGACTAGCGGAATCCTACGAGCAGTACTTC.

The J gene is TRBJ1-1, the V gene TRBV28; 12 bases agree with TRBD1. CDR1 is MDHEN and CDR2 is SYDVKM in the germline V gene. The junction had 9 bases not matched to a gene; V was cut back by 5 bases and J by 11 bases. There are 14 residues in the CDR3. The CDR3 DNA follows: TGTGCCAGCAGTATAACCGGGACAGGGGGCGCGGCTTTCTTT. This translates into CASSITGTGGAAFF.

The chain employs TRBV5-1 and TRBJ2-7; 8 nucleotides line up with TRBD2. The germline V gene has CDR1 SGHRS and CDR2 YFSETQ. This CDR3 region has 13 residues. J gave up 5 bases and V 0 bases, and 1 base lay outside the gene matches. CDR3 sequence: CASSLGLANEQYF. The CDR3 DNA reads TGCGCCAGCAGCTTGGGACTAGCGAACGAGCAGTACTTC. The whole variable domain, remainder taken from reference TRBV5-1 and TRBJ2-7, is KAGVTQTPRYLIKTRGQQVTLSCSPISGHRSVSWYQQTPGQGLQFLFEYFSETQRNKGNFPGRFSGRQFSNSRSEMNVSTLELGDSALYLCASSLGLANEQYFGPGTRLTVT.

This chain joins TRBV28 and TRBJ2-7; D is ambiguous. Germline V gene sequence: CDR1 MDHEN, CDR2 SYDVKM. V was trimmed by 8 bases and J by 6 bases, leaving 11 bases between them. CDR3 length equals 11 residues. In DNA, the CDR3 is TGTGCCAGCCTCTCCAGTGCCGAGCAGTACTTC. The encoded protein is CASLSSAEQYF.

The V gene is TRBV28, the J gene TRBJ2-1; D is unclear. The V gene lost 6 bases and the J gene lost 0 bases, with 9 bases spanning the gap. The germline V gene encodes CDR1 MDHEN and CDR2 SYDVKM. The CDR3 contains 14 residues. This CDR3 is CASSSTSSYNEQFF. DNA for the CDR3: TGTGCCAGCAGCTCAACGAGCTCCTACAATGAGCAGTTCTTC.

V gene TRBV6-5 combines with J gene TRBJ2-4, with 8 nucleotides matching TRBD2. Germline CDR1 MNHEY, CDR2 SVGAGI. This CDR3 contains 12 residues. After removal of 10 bases from V and 7 bases from J, the junction contained 6 bases not matched to a gene. Here the CDR3 DNA reads TGTGCCACTCGGGGGGGTTCGAACATTCAGTACTTC. Translation gives CATRGGSNIQYF.

The chain links TRBV2 to TRBJ2-3; the match to TRBD1 covers 7 bases. The junction had 18 bases not matched to a gene; V was cut back by 5 bases and J by 7 bases. Germline loops: CDR1 SNHLY, CDR2 FYNNEI. This CDR3 has 17 residues. In DNA form, the CDR3 reads TGTGCCAGCAGTTCCGGACAGGCCCCCTCGGGATTCAATACGCAGTATTTT. Its translation is CASSSGQAPSGFNTQYF.

This clone was detected only a few times. The chain combines TRBV2 with TRBJ1-2; tentative D call: TRBD1 (6 bases). The V and J ends lost 5 bases and 8 bases respectively, with 15 bases between them. Germline assignment: CDR1 SNHLY and CDR2 FYNNEI. The CDR3 is made up of 13 amino acids. CDR3 amino acids: CASSTDRPGGYTF. DNA of the CDR3: TGTGCCAGCAGTACCGACAGGCCGGGAGGCTACACCTTC.

J is TRBJ2-3 and V is TRBV11-3, with D perhaps matching TRBD1 (6 bases). The germline V gene encodes CDR1 SGHNT and CDR2 YENEEA. V was pared by 5 bases and J by 0 bases, with 15 bases between. The CDR3 runs 16 residues. CDR3 sequence (DNA): TGTGCCAGCAGCGTTGGGACAAACCTTAGCACAGATACGCAGTATTTT. Encoded protein: CASSVGTNLSTDTQYF.

This chain's CDR3 is CASSHLMPGQGAEGYTF. The CDR3 nucleotides are TGTGCCAGCAGCCACTTAATGCCGGGACAGGGGGCGGAAGGCTACACCTTC. The V and J genes are TRBV4-2 and TRBJ1-2, with 12 nucleotides matching TRBD1. CDR1 is LGHNA and CDR2 is YNFKEQ in the germline V gene. The CDR3 length is 17 residues. After removal of 3 bases from V and 8 bases from J, the junction contained 13 bases not matched to a gene.

The J gene is TRBJ2-1, the V gene TRBV2; 10 positions match TRBD2. V lost 6 bases and J lost 6; bases outside the gene matches: 8. The CDR3 is 15 residues long. Germline lookup yields CDR1 SNHLY and CDR2 FYNNEI. The CDR3 region is CASRNLAGGPNEQFF. DNA for the CDR3: TGTGCCAGCAGGAACTTAGCGGGAGGCCCCAATGAGCAGTTCTTC.

The rearrangement uses TRBV24-1 and TRBJ2-1, with 8 bases identical to TRBD1. CDR3 size: 15 residues. Germline loops: CDR1 KGHDR, CDR2 SFDVKD. Trimming took 5 bases from V and 2 from J; bases not matched to a gene: 4. CDR3 region: CATSALGQAYNEQFF. CDR3 sequence (DNA): TGTGCCACCAGTGCCCTGGGACAGGCCTACAATGAGCAGTTCTTC.

V is TRBV15 and J is TRBJ2-7; D may be TRBD2 (6 bases). The CDR3 is 13 amino acids. V was cut by 8 bases and J by 0 bases, with 11 bases left in between. CDR1 LNHNV and CDR2 YYDKDF come from the germline V gene (reference sequence). The CDR3 region is CATGGGSSYEQYF. The CDR3 DNA reads as TGTGCCACCGGGGGAGGAAGCTCCTACGAGCAGTACTTC.

J is TRBJ1-2 and V is TRBV5-1; D is possibly TRBD1 (5 bases). The germline gives CDR1 SGHRS, CDR2 YFSETQ. The CDR3 spans 15 residues. The ends were cut back, 0 bases at V and 7 bases at J, with 16 bases in the middle. The CDR3 loop reads CASSLEGSHSSGYTF. DNA of the CDR3: TGCGCCAGCAGCTTGGAGGGGTCCCATTCTAGTGGCTACACCTTC.

The chain has TRBV6-5 and TRBJ2-7; 8 nucleotides align to TRBD2. The germline gives CDR1 MNHEY, CDR2 SVGAGI. This CDR3 is built from 15 residues. V lost 2 bases to trimming and J lost 3 bases; unmatched junction nucleotides: 6. The CDR3 loop is CASSYAGTSLYEQYF. CDR3 nucleotide sequence: TGTGCCAGCAGTTACGCCGGGACTAGTCTCTACGAGCAGTACTTC.

The chain couples TRBV5-5 to TRBJ2-7, with a possible D match to TRBD2 (6 bases). This CDR3 is built from 16 residues. CDR1 is SGHKS, CDR2 YYEKEE, per germline (reference sequence). The V and J ends lost 2 bases and 2 bases respectively, with 17 bases between them. Written as DNA, the CDR3 is TGTGCCAGCAGCTTCCCCGGGACGGGGGACCCCTACGAGCAGTACTTC. This gives the protein CASSFPGTGDPYEQYF.

The CDR3 region is CASKSTGASEQYF. The CDR3, as DNA: TGTGCCAGCAAATCGACAGGGGCGAGCGAGCAGTACTTC. The genes are TRBV6-5 and TRBJ2-7, with 8 bases that match TRBD1. This CDR3 region has 13 residues. Germline V gene lookup returns CDR1 MNHEY and CDR2 SVGAGI. The J segment lost 6 bases and the V segment lost 7 bases, leaving 8 bases of the junction unmatched.